The 22 T cell receptor beta chains below all came from one sample that was sequenced in a study of T cell repertoires in cytomegalovirus infection. TCRdb re-analysed the reads in MiXCR, keeping a single row per CDR3 protein. This repertoire shows roughly 280,000 distinct CDR3 sequences, around 13% found once; its top ten account for around 9.5%. Material: PBMCs. These TCRs come from a human donor in good health (CMV status not recorded). Some clones in this sample may be carry-over from other donors' samples.

This clonotype was seen at least ten times. The chain employs TRBV12-3 or TRBV12-4 and TRBJ1-2, with 12 bases lining up with TRBD1. The CDR3 runs 15 residues. Trimming removed 7 bases from V and 4 bases from J; junction bases left unmatched: 7. CDR3 nucleotide sequence: TGTGCCAGCATCGTTCGGGGACAGGGGGCCTATGGCTACACCTTC. As protein: CASIVRGQGAYGYTF.

This clonotype was observed at least ten times. The chain links TRBV6-2 or TRBV6-3 to TRBJ2-1; TRBD1 aligns across 8 bases. CDR1 and CDR2 (germline): MNHEY, SVGEGT. The J segment lost 10 bases and the V segment lost 5 bases, leaving 7 bases of the junction unmatched. The CDR3 has 13 residues. CDR3 sequence reads: CASSRDRFREQFF. In DNA form, the CDR3 reads TGTGCCAGCAGTCGGGACAGGTTCCGAGAGCAGTTCTTC.

In this sample, this clonotype turned up many times. The chain has TRBV27 and TRBJ1-1, with D maybe TRBD1 (6 bases). Germline CDR1 MNHEY, CDR2 SMNVEV (reference sequence). The CDR3 length is 14 residues. Trimming removed 5 bases from V and 5 bases from J, with 15 bases in between. The CDR3 DNA is TGTGCCAGCAGTATGGAGGGGGGGAGTACTGAAGCTTTCTTT. It codes for CASSMEGGSTEAFF.

In its sample, this clonotype was seen a few times. The chain carries TRBV7-9 and TRBJ2-5, with 9 positions matching TRBD2. The CDR3 loop spans 15 amino acids. The V segment lost 5 bases and the J segment 0 bases; nucleotides outside the gene matches: 4. From germline, CDR1 is SEHNR and CDR2 FQNEAQ (reference sequence). In nucleotides, the CDR3 is TGTGCCAGCAGCGCTAGCGGGGCGTACCAAGAGACCCAGTACTTC. This codes for CASSASGAYQETQYF.

This clonotype was seen a few times. The rearrangement uses TRBV25-1 and TRBJ1-6; no clear D gene. Germline V gives CDR1 MGHDK, CDR2 SYGVNS. Trimming took 9 bases from V and 8 from J, leaving 14 bases between them. CDR3 size: 13 residues. The CDR3: CASSLGDYSPLHF. DNA for the CDR3: TGTGCCAGTTCTCTGGGAGATTATTCACCCCTCCACTTT. Combining the CDR3 with reference TRBV25-1 and TRBJ1-6 gives the whole variable domain EADIYQTPRYLVIGTGKKITLECSQTMGHDKMYWYQQDPGMELHLIHYSYGVNSTEKGDLSSESTVSRIRTEHFPLTLESARPSHTSQYLCASSLGDYSPLHFGNGTRLTVT.

This chain links TRBV20-1 with TRBJ2-1; TRBD2 agrees at 10 bases. Germline loops: CDR1 DFQATT, CDR2 SNEGSKA (reference sequence). After removal of 6 bases from V and 5 bases from J, the junction contained 7 bases not matched to a gene. This CDR3 is 14 amino acids long. CDR3: CSAWGTSANNEQFF. The CDR3 coding sequence is TGCAGTGCCTGGGGGACTAGCGCCAACAATGAGCAGTTCTTC.

This clonotype turned up a few times. The chain employs TRBV20-1 and TRBJ2-5, with a possible D match to TRBD2 (6 bases). CDR1 and CDR2 (germline): DFQATT, SNEGSKA (reference sequence). V was clipped by 6 bases and J by 1 base, with 9 bases between them. The CDR3 sequence is 12 residues long. CDR3 sequence (DNA): TGCAGTGCCCACGGGGGCCAAGAGACCCAGTACTTC. Amino acids: CSAHGGQETQYF.

The V gene is TRBV7-3, the J gene TRBJ2-3, with D possibly matching TRBD2 (6 bases). The CDR3 is 14 residues long. Germline V gene sequence: CDR1 SGHTA, CDR2 FQGTGA. Trimming cost V 1 base and J 6 bases, with 11 bases left between them. This CDR3 is CASSLNPGGDTQYF. The DNA of the CDR3 is TGTGCCAGCAGCTTAAATCCCGGGGGTGATACGCAGTATTTT.

This clonotype was detected ten times or more. The genes are TRBV6-4 and TRBJ2-2; TRBD1 might be the D (6 bases). CDR3 length: 14 amino acids. V was cut by 6 bases and J by 3 bases, with 11 bases left in between. Per the germline V gene, CDR1 is MRHNA and CDR2 is SNTAGT. The CDR3 region has the DNA TGTGCCAGCAGCGACAGGCGTGACACCGGGGAGCTGTTTTTT. Protein product: CASSDRRDTGELFF.

CDR3 coding DNA: TGTGCCAGCAGCTTAGAGGGGGGACAACTCGAAGCTAACTATGGCTACACCTTC. It specifies CASSLEGGQLEANYGYTF. This chain links TRBV7-9 with TRBJ1-2, with D perhaps matching TRBD1 (6 bases). V was cut by 1 base and J by 0 bases, with 18 bases left in between. Germline assignment: CDR1 SEHNR and CDR2 FQNEAQ (reference sequence). The CDR3 contains 18 residues. Looking up the rest from reference TRBV7-9 and TRBJ1-2 gives the full variable domain: DTGVSQNPRHKITKRGQNVTFRCDPISEHNRLYWYRQTLGQGPEFLTYFQNEAQLEKSRLLSDRFSAERPKGSFSTLEIQRTEQGDSAMYLCASSLEGGQLEANYGYTFGSGTRLTVV.

This clonotype was seen ten or more times. The chain has TRBV7-9 and TRBJ1-6, with D possibly matching TRBD1 (6 bases). The length of the CDR3 is 15 residues. In germline, CDR1 is SEHNR, CDR2 FQNEAQ (reference sequence). V was shortened by 5 bases and J by 8 bases, with 16 bases between the two germline ends. The chain's CDR3 is CASSPGQGGYSPLHF. Written as DNA, the CDR3 is TGTGCCAGCAGCCCGGGACAAGGGGGGTATTCACCCCTCCACTTT.

This clonotype was recorded a few times. V usage is TRBV7-9 and J usage is TRBJ2-6; D possibly corresponds to TRBD1 (6 bases). The CDR3 is 16 residues long. Germline assignment: CDR1 SEHNR and CDR2 FQNEAQ (reference sequence). V was pared by 3 bases and J by 4 bases, with 13 bases between. The CDR3 reads CASSFARTAGANVLTF. In nucleotides, the CDR3 is TGTGCCAGCAGCTTCGCGAGGACAGCCGGGGCCAACGTCCTGACTTTC. Full variable domain (outside the CDR3, taken from reference TRBV7-9 and TRBJ2-6): DTGVSQNPRHKITKRGQNVTFRCDPISEHNRLYWYRQTLGQGPEFLTYFQNEAQLEKSRLLSDRFSAERPKGSFSTLEIQRTEQGDSAMYLCASSFARTAGANVLTFGAGSRLTVL.

This clonotype has ten or more counts. The genes are TRBV11-2 and TRBJ2-7, with 9 nucleotides matching TRBD1. Germline V gene data show CDR1 as SGHAT and CDR2 as FQNNGV. J gave up 4 bases and V 4 bases, and 5 bases lay outside the gene matches. The CDR3 is 14 amino acids. CDR3 protein: CASSSGTGRYEQYF. DNA for the CDR3: TGTGCCAGCAGCTCTGGGACAGGGAGGTACGAGCAGTACTTC.

This clonotype was recorded a few times. The chain links TRBV7-6 to TRBJ2-6, with D perhaps matching TRBD2 (5 bases). CDR1 and CDR2 from the germline V gene are SGHVS and FNYEAQ. The CDR3 covers 15 residues. The V end lost 5 bases, the J end lost 2 bases, and 10 bases lay between the germline ends. The CDR3 is CASSPRAAGANVLTF. CDR3 bases: TGTGCCAGCAGCCCGAGGGCCGCTGGGGCCAACGTCCTGACTTTC.

This clonotype has a count of ten or more. The chain employs TRBV7-6 and TRBJ2-3; TRBD2 matches at 10 bases. The V gene's germline CDR1 is SGHVS and CDR2 FNYEAQ. V dropped 1 base and J dropped 2; count of bases not matched to a gene: 3. The CDR3 length is 16 residues. The CDR3 region is CASSLGSGGATDTQYF. CDR3 nucleotide sequence: TGTGCCAGCAGCTTAGGAAGCGGGGGGGCCACAGATACGCAGTATTTT.

This clonotype was seen ten or more times. This chain uses TRBV4-2 with TRBJ2-1; possibly TRBD2 for D (5 bases). The CDR3 spans 14 residues. Trimming cost V 4 bases and J 3 bases, with 10 bases left between them. Germline-derived CDR1 and CDR2 are LGHNA and YNFKEQ. The CDR3 loop is CASSPGIDYNEQFF. The CDR3 DNA is TGTGCCAGCAGCCCGGGGATTGACTACAATGAGCAGTTCTTC.

This clonotype was detected many times. This chain uses TRBV7-2 with TRBJ2-5; weak D call: TRBD1 (6 bases). Germline assignment: CDR1 SGHTA and CDR2 FQGNSA. The CDR3 has 17 amino acids. The ends were cut back, 4 bases at V and 5 bases at J, with 23 bases in the middle. For the CDR3, the DNA is TGTGCCAGCAGCTGGCCGGGGCCGGTTGGGGGCACTGAGACCCAGTACTTC. It is translated as CASSWPGPVGGTETQYF.

This clonotype has a count of ten or more. This sequence joins TRBV4-1 and TRBJ2-1, with a weak D call TRBD2 (5 bases). Germline loops: CDR1 MGHRA, CDR2 YSYEKL. The V and J ends lost 6 bases and 7 bases respectively, with 13 bases between them. The CDR3 has 13 amino acids. This chain's CDR3 is CASRGSLSNEQFF. The DNA of the CDR3 is TGCGCCAGCAGGGGGAGCCTTAGTAATGAGCAGTTCTTC.

This clonotype was seen at least ten times. V gene TRBV7-2 combines with J gene TRBJ2-7; 9 positions agree with TRBD1. Germline V gives CDR1 SGHTA, CDR2 FQGNSA. The CDR3 has 15 residues. V was pared by 6 bases and J by 2 bases, with 8 bases of the junction left unmatched. The DNA of the CDR3 is TGTGCCAGCAGGTACTCCGGGACAGGGACCTACGAGCAGTACTTC. As protein: CASRYSGTGTYEQYF.

The chain has TRBV11-2 and TRBJ2-2, with D tentatively TRBD2 (6 bases). The germline gives CDR1 SGHAT, CDR2 FQNNGV. The CDR3 is made up of 13 amino acids. Trimming took 5 bases from V and 5 from J, leaving 9 bases between them. The CDR3 bases are TGTGCCAGCAGCGGGGGGAGGACCGGGGAGCTGTTTTTT. Protein: CASSGGRTGELFF.

This clonotype was seen at least ten times. The chain recombines TRBV7-2 with TRBJ2-7, with TRBD2 identical over 7 bases. V was pared by 1 base and J by 4 bases, with 7 bases of the junction left unmatched. Germline V gene sequence: CDR1 SGHTA, CDR2 FQGNSA. The CDR3 totals 15 residues. The CDR3 DNA follows: TGTGCCAGCAGCTTAGACGGGACTACCGGATACGAGCAGTACTTC. It codes for CASSLDGTTGYEQYF.

This clonotype has more than one count but fewer than ten. The chain has TRBV12-3 or TRBV12-4 and TRBJ2-2; D is uncertain. The length of the CDR3 is 13 residues. Trimming cost V 7 bases and J 7 bases, with 13 bases left between them. As DNA, the CDR3 is TGTGCCAGCACCCCCGTCGAGAGCGGGGAGCTGTTTTTT. It codes for CASTPVESGELFF.